The present T cell receptor beta chain was sequenced within a study of cytomegalovirus exposure and HLA in healthy donors. On this clone itself: The antigen is unknown.

The PCR employed 60 Vbeta primers together with 13 Jbeta primers. Assay used: immunoSEQ multiplex PCR; TCRdb lists only in-frame clones, some missing. The sample lists nearly 110,000 clones; under 80% were seen once. The CDR3 covers 18 residues. V was clipped by 0 bases and J by 0 bases, with 14 bases between them. Germline loops: CDR1 LGHNA, CDR2 YNFKEQ. Study-level points and caveats: Beyond CMV serostatus, there was no information to go on about immune exposure. In vitro checks showed that a few CMV-associated chains really do target CMV antigens.

Sequencing used PBMCs. The sequence was collected from a man in his sixties in good health and CMV-seronegative. The chain recombines TRBV4-2 with TRBJ2-2; possible D gene TRBD2, 6 bases. The CDR3 spells CASSQDLMRGSNTGELFF. The DNA for the CDR3 is TGTGCCAGCAGCCAAGATTTAATGCGGGGCTCGAACACCGGGGAGCTGTTTTTT.